The 27 T cell receptor beta chains listed next were all sequenced from one sample in a study of cytomegalovirus exposure and HLA in healthy donors. A multiplex PCR was run with 60 Vbeta primers and 13 Jbeta primers. Profiling relied on immunoSEQ multiplex PCR, and the TCRdb table lists in-frame clones only, not all of them. The sample holds 150,000 to 200,000 clones. The sample taken for sequencing was PBMCs. Source of these receptors: a woman aged 60-75 years in good health and CMV-seronegative.

The chain recombines TRBV5-1 with TRBJ2-3; tentative D call: TRBD2 (5 bases). The V gene's germline CDR1 is SGHRS and CDR2 YFSETQ. V lost 1 base to trimming and J lost 6 bases, with 6 bases between them. This CDR3 has 12 amino acids. The CDR3 region is CASSLSGDTQYF. The CDR3 DNA reads TGCGCCAGCAGCTTGTCGGGGGATACGCAGTATTTT.

The chain uses TRBV28 and TRBJ1-5; TRBD1 might be the D (5 bases). V lost 7 bases, J lost 5 bases, and 9 bases lay in between. This CDR3 contains 12 residues. CDR1 is MDHEN, CDR2 SYDVKM, per germline. CDR3 nucleotide sequence: TGTGCCAGCACCCCAGGGTATCAGCCCCAGCATTTT. Protein product: CASTPGYQPQHF.

The rearrangement joins TRBV7-9 to TRBJ2-1, with 14 nucleotides matching TRBD2. Germline V gives CDR1 SEHNR, CDR2 FQNEAQ (reference sequence). V was clipped by 5 bases and J by 15 bases; unmatched bases: 9. CDR3 length: 14 residues. The CDR3: CASSKGLAGVWGFF. DNA of the CDR3: TGTGCCAGCAGCAAGGGACTAGCGGGGGTTTGGGGGTTCTTC.

This chain uses TRBV7-2 with TRBJ1-5; the D gene is possibly TRBD1 (6 bases). The CDR3 consists of 15 residues. Germline CDR1 SGHTA, CDR2 FQGNSA. Trimming shortened V by 1 base and J by 8 bases, and 15 bases separated the two germline ends. The CDR3 bases are TGTGCCAGCAGCTTAGTTATTGGGGGCGAGGAGCCCCAGCATTTT. Its translation is CASSLVIGGEEPQHF.

The CDR3 here is CASSESKGRGEKLFF. The CDR3 bases are TGTGCCAGCAGTGAATCGAAGGGGCGGGGAGAAAAACTGTTTTTT. V usage is TRBV25-1 and J usage is TRBJ1-4, with D perhaps TRBD1 (5 bases). This CDR3 is 15 amino acids long. Germline CDR1 reads MGHDK; CDR2 reads SYGVNS. V was trimmed by 1 base and J by 8 bases, leaving 14 bases between them.

The chain links TRBV5-4 to TRBJ2-1, with 12 nucleotides matching TRBD2. Germline CDR1 reads SGHNT; CDR2 reads YYREEE (reference sequence). The V gene end was trimmed by 4 bases and the J gene end by 9 bases; junction bases not matched to a gene: 8. This CDR3 is built from 15 residues. The CDR3 reads CASSAGLAGAGEQFF. DNA for the CDR3: TGTGCCAGCAGCGCGGGACTAGCGGGCGCCGGTGAGCAGTTCTTC.

Details on this clone: Without the conserved terminal phenylalanine or tryptophan, this CDR3 likely stems from a read error. This chain links TRBV10-3 with TRBJ2-7; 8 nucleotides line up with TRBD1. The ends lost 10 bases at V and 0 bases at J; junction bases unmatched: 8. CDR1 is ENHRY and CDR2 is SYGVKD in the germline V gene. This CDR3 comprises 14 residues. The CDR3 DNA reads TGTGCCACAGGAACTGGACAGGGCTCCTACGAGCAGTACCTC. Its translation: CATGTGQGSYEQYL.

V is TRBV2 and J is TRBJ2-1, with D maybe TRBD2 (5 bases). CDR3 length: 14 amino acids. CDR1 is SNHLY and CDR2 is FYNNEI in the germline V gene. The V end was cut by 1 base, the J end by 10 bases, with 14 bases between. The CDR3 here is CASSEVGVAWEQFF. CDR3 sequence (DNA): TGTGCCAGCAGTGAAGTCGGGGTAGCTTGGGAGCAGTTCTTC.

The V call is TRBV4-1, the J call TRBJ1-3; D might be TRBD1 (6 bases). Per germline, CDR1 MGHRA and CDR2 YSYEKL. This CDR3 spans 15 amino acids. V lost 4 bases and J 2 bases, leaving 12 bases between the germline ends. The CDR3 region has the DNA TGCGCCAGCAGCCTCGGGGGGGCCACTGGAAACACCATATATTTT. Encoded protein: CASSLGGATGNTIYF.

V is TRBV5-6 and J is TRBJ2-7; D is uncertain. V dropped 0 bases and J dropped 3 bases, with 13 bases sitting between them. This CDR3 contains 15 residues. In germline, CDR1 is SGHDT, CDR2 YYEEEE. In nucleotides, the CDR3 is TGTGCCAGCAGCTTGGCCGGGTTCGGAGACTACGAGCAGTACTTC. Amino acids: CASSLAGFGDYEQYF.

The genes are TRBV5-1 and TRBJ2-3; 7 bases match TRBD2. The J segment lost 5 bases and the V segment lost 0 bases, leaving 6 bases of the junction unmatched. Germline CDR1 reads SGHRS; CDR2 reads YFSETQ. This CDR3 has 15 amino acids. The DNA for the CDR3 is TGCGCCAGCAGCTTGGTCAGCGGGACCGTAGATACGCAGTATTTT. It codes for CASSLVSGTVDTQYF.

The genes are TRBV4-1 and TRBJ1-2, with D maybe TRBD1 (6 bases). V lost 4 bases, J lost 2 bases, and 11 bases lay in between. This CDR3 has 14 amino acids. Looked up from germline, CDR1 is MGHRA and CDR2 is YSYEKL. The CDR3 nucleotides are TGCGCCAGCAGCCCGATGGACAGCAACTATGGCTACACCTTC. Translated, it gives CASSPMDSNYGYTF.

J is TRBJ1-3 and V is TRBV5-1; no firm D call. This CDR3 spans 16 amino acids. Per the germline V gene, CDR1 is SGHRS and CDR2 is YFSETQ. Trimming left V 0 bases short and J 0 bases short, with 10 bases between. The CDR3 reads CASSLENLSSGNTIYF. The CDR3 DNA reads as TGCGCCAGCAGCTTGGAGAACTTATCCTCTGGAAACACCATATATTTT.

The rearrangement links TRBV27 to TRBJ2-3, with a weak D call TRBD2 (6 bases). V was shortened by 5 bases and J by 1 base, with 10 bases between the two germline ends. This CDR3 is 14 amino acids long. Looked up from germline, CDR1 is MNHEY and CDR2 is SMNVEV (reference sequence). Here the CDR3 reads CASSDAGRTDTQYF. The CDR3 region has the DNA TGTGCCAGCAGTGATGCGGGGCGCACAGATACGCAGTATTTT.

The V call is TRBV2, the J call TRBJ2-7; 7 bases map to TRBD1. V was pared by 1 base and J by 4 bases, with 4 bases of the junction left unmatched. Germline CDR1 SNHLY, CDR2 FYNNEI. The CDR3 runs 14 residues. Here the CDR3 reads CASSEGGQYYEQYF. The CDR3 DNA sequence: TGTGCCAGCAGTGAAGGGGGACAGTATTACGAGCAGTACTTC.

J is TRBJ1-4 and V is TRBV5-1; 10 bases line up with TRBD1. The V gene end was trimmed by 6 bases and the J gene end by 0 bases; junction bases not matched to a gene: 2. The CDR3 extends over 15 amino acids. CDR1 SGHRS and CDR2 YFSETQ come from the germline V gene. This chain's CDR3 is CASKGQGATNEKLFF. Here the CDR3 DNA reads TGCGCCAGCAAAGGACAGGGGGCAACTAATGAAAAACTGTTTTTT.

V and J are TRBV29-1 and TRBJ2-6; D is undetermined. CDR1 SQVTM and CDR2 ANQGSEA come from the germline V gene. V was shortened by 6 bases and J by 1 base, with 7 bases between the two germline ends. This CDR3 is 13 amino acids long. The CDR3 sequence is CSVEASGANVLTF. As DNA, the CDR3 is TGCAGCGTCGAGGCGTCTGGGGCCAACGTCCTGACTTTC. Full variable domain (outside the CDR3, taken from reference TRBV29-1 and TRBJ2-6): SAVISQKPSRDICQRGTSLTIQCQVDSQVTMMFWYRQQPGQSLTLIATANQGSEATYESGFVIDKFPISRPNLTFSTLTVSNMSPEDSSIYLCSVEASGANVLTFGAGSRLTVL.

The CDR3 is CASSPGQGRDSPLHF. The CDR3, as DNA: TGTGCCAGCAGCCCGGGACAGGGGAGGGATTCACCCCTCCACTTT. This chain connects TRBV5-4 to TRBJ1-6; 10 bases line up with TRBD1. Germline trimming cut 4 bases from V and 8 bases from J; bases unmatched to any gene: 6. This CDR3 is 15 amino acids long. CDR1 and CDR2 (germline): SGHNT, YYREEE (reference sequence).

CDR3 DNA sequence: TGTGCCAGCACGGGCACTGAAGCTTTCTTT. Protein sequence: CASTGTEAFF. This rearrangement joins TRBV6-6 to TRBJ1-1; D not resolved. The CDR3 runs to 10 residues. Germline CDR1 MNHNY, CDR2 SVGAGI (reference sequence). V was trimmed by 7 bases and J by 4 bases, leaving 4 bases between them.

This chain uses TRBV6-6 with TRBJ1-5; D possibly corresponds to TRBD1 (5 bases). V lost 0 bases and J 7 bases, leaving 13 bases between the germline ends. CDR3 size: 15 residues. The V gene's germline CDR1 is MNHNY and CDR2 SVGAGI (reference sequence). The CDR3 DNA follows: TGTGCCAGCAGTTACTCGGAGGGGAGGTTACAGCCCCAGCATTTT. It translates to CASSYSEGRLQPQHF.

This sequence joins TRBV7-2 and TRBJ2-3; tentative D call: TRBD2 (5 bases). Trimming took 2 bases from V and 1 from J, leaving 19 bases between them. This CDR3 has 18 residues. Germline values: CDR1 SGHTA, CDR2 FQGNSA. Written as DNA, the CDR3 is TGTGCCAGCAGCTTACTCCCTAGCCGGTTTGGGGGCACAGATACGCAGTATTTT. Protein: CASSLLPSRFGGTDTQYF.

The V call is TRBV13, the J call TRBJ2-4; TRBD1 matches at 7 bases. Germline CDR1 and CDR2: PRHDT and FYEKMQ (reference sequence). The CDR3 totals 13 residues. V lost 3 bases and J lost 7; bases outside the gene matches: 3. CDR3 region: CASSLKGANIQYF. Here the CDR3 DNA reads TGTGCCAGCAGCTTGAAGGGGGCGAACATTCAGTACTTC.

This chain connects TRBV10-1 to TRBJ2-7; tentatively, D is TRBD1 (6 bases). Germline CDR1 WNHNN, CDR2 SYGVQD (reference sequence). The CDR3 totals 13 residues. V was shortened by 4 bases and J by 7 bases, with 14 bases between the two germline ends. DNA of the CDR3: TGCGCCAGCAGTGCGGACAGCAGTAGGGAGCAGTACTTC. Protein product: CASSADSSREQYF.

The chain has TRBV9 and TRBJ2-1, with 14 bases lining up with TRBD2. V was pared by 2 bases and J by 10 bases, with 14 bases of the junction left unmatched. The CDR3 is 18 residues long. CDR1 is SGDLS and CDR2 is YYNGEE in the germline V gene. The CDR3 loop reads CASSVGTSGRGGFGEQFF. CDR3 nucleotide sequence: TGTGCCAGCAGCGTCGGGACTAGCGGGAGAGGGGGCTTTGGGGAGCAGTTCTTC.

This chain's CDR3 is CASSKTWTRKGREQFF. CDR3 sequence (DNA): TGTGCCAGTAGTAAAACTTGGACTAGAAAGGGACGCGAGCAGTTCTTC. The rearrangement uses TRBV19 and TRBJ2-1, with 7 bases that match TRBD2. Losses at the gene ends were 4 bases for V and 10 bases for J; bases not matched to a gene: 16. The CDR3 covers 16 residues. From germline, CDR1 is LNHDA and CDR2 SQIVND (reference sequence).

This chain's CDR3 is CASSYRDRGVDTQYF. CDR3 nucleotides: TGTGCCAGCAGCTACCGGGACAGGGGAGTGGATACGCAGTATTTT. This sequence joins TRBV7-9 and TRBJ2-3; 10 bases are a match to TRBD1. Trimming took 4 bases from V and 6 from J; bases not matched to a gene: 7. The CDR3 covers 15 residues. Germline V gives CDR1 SEHNR, CDR2 FQNEAQ (reference sequence).

The genes are TRBV6-7 and TRBJ2-7; 7 nucleotides match TRBD1. TRBV6-7 is filed as an ORF, its function uncertain. This CDR3 region has 15 residues. The J segment lost 9 bases and the V segment lost 7 bases, leaving 18 bases of the junction unmatched. CDR3 amino acids: CASTYTGTVLRGQYF. For the CDR3, the DNA is TGTGCCAGCACCTATACCGGGACAGTACTACGAGGGCAGTACTTC.